This T cell receptor (beta chain) emerged from a study of T cells after yellow fever vaccination. Researchers made TCR cDNA using 5'RACE template switching, and this step added a universal primer site and UMIs. TCRdb processed the 5' RACE reads anew with MiXCR; each CDR3 protein has one entry. This table has 350,000 to 450,000 distinct CDR3 sequences, around a sixth appearing once. On this clonotype: Its antigen remains unidentified.

Study outcomes and limitations: Within FACS-sorted repertoires, abundant clonotypes contaminating from the bulk population could be present. After the booster, 96% of CD4 and 75% to 90% of CD8 primary-response clones were re-detected. The secondary response was weaker, and its peak arrived faster, on day 5 versus 15.

The CDR3 covers 16 residues. With V trimmed by 6 bases and J by 6 bases, 11 bases remained unmatched. From germline, CDR1 is MNHNS and CDR2 SASEGT. The J gene is TRBJ1-6, the V gene TRBV6-1; TRBD1 matches 7 bases. The receptor's source is a man aged 18 to 29 who received the YFV17D yellow fever vaccine. The input for sequencing was PBMCs, taken before the yellow fever booster vaccination. CDR3 region: CASRPRQGTSNSPLHF. DNA of the CDR3: TGTGCCAGCAGGCCCAGACAGGGAACAAGTAATTCACCCCTCCACTTT.